This T cell receptor beta chain was identified in a study of blood T cell repertoires in COVID-19. At the level of the study: Samples representing acute and convalescent COVID-19 were sourced from the United States, Italy and Spain. PBMCs, B-cell-depleted T cells, or T cells provided the cDNA or gDNA that made up the material.

Original processing notes: Amplifying reference gene primers gave estimates of nucleated cell counts. Clones were read by immunoSEQ multiplex PCR, and TCRdb kept only the in-frame ones, dropping some. For V, J and clone size, that table is used; D and trimming come from the DNA. The sample records 50,000 or so clones, approximately 80% being singletons. In its sample, this clone was seen a few times. Per germline, CDR1 SEHNR and CDR2 FQNEAQ (reference sequence). The CDR3 spans 16 residues. Trimming at V came to 5 bases and at J to 7 bases, leaving 9 bases not matched to a gene. This sequence joins TRBV7-9 and TRBJ1-6; 9 nucleotides line up with TRBD1. The sequencing sample was made of peripheral blood. The receptor comes from a human donor with active or convalescent COVID-19. The donor label of this sample is uncertain. The CDR3 DNA sequence: TGTGCCAGCAGCCCCACAGGGGGCGGACGGAATTCACCCCTCCACTTT. Translated, it gives CASSPTGGGRNSPLHF.